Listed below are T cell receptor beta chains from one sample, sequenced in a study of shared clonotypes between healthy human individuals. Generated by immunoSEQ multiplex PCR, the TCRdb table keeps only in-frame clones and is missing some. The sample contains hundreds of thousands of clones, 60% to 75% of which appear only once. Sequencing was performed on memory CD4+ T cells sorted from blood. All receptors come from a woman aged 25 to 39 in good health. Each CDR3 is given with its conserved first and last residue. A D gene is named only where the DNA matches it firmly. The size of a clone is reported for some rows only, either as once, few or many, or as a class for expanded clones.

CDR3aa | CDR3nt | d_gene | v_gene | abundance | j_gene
CASRRRVGGRYAGELFF | TGTGCCAGCAGGCGACGCGTTGGCGGGAGGTATGCCGGGGAGCTGTTTTTT | TRBD2 | TRBV28 | NA | TRBJ2-2
CASSSYLTPEQYF | TGTGCCAGCAGCTCCTATTTAACTCCCGAGCAGTACTTC | NA | TRBV7-2 | NA | TRBJ2-7
CASGPSKLAGGGYEQYF | TGTGCCAGCGGTCCTTCCAAACTAGCTGGGGGCGGGTACGAGCAGTACTTC | NA | TRBV27 | NA | TRBJ2-7
CASSQEDSQNIQYF | TGCGCCAGCAGCCAAGAGGACAGCCAAAACATTCAGTACTTC | NA | TRBV4-1 | NA | TRBJ2-4
CASSDLGDSANEQFF | TGTGCCAGCAGTGATTTAGGGGACAGTGCTAATGAGCAGTTCTTC | TRBD1 | TRBV6-1 | NA | TRBJ2-1
CSVRGSSYEQYF | TGCAGCGTTAGGGGGAGCTCCTACGAGCAGTACTTC | NA | TRBV29-1 | NA | TRBJ2-7
CASSPTSGSGTQYF | TGTGCCAGCAGCCCGACTAGCGGGAGCGGTACGCAGTATTTT | TRBD2 | TRBV11-2 | few | TRBJ2-3
CASSLGGQGNQPQHF | TGTGCCAGCAGCTTAGGGGGACAAGGCAATCAGCCCCAGCATTTT | NA | TRBV7-2 | few | TRBJ1-5
CASIKGGGHEQFF | TGTGCCAGCATCAAGGGGGGAGGGCATGAGCAGTTCTTC | NA | TRBV5-8 | few | TRBJ2-1
CASSPGTRSSYNEQFF | TGCGCCAGCAGCCCCGGGACGCGAAGCTCCTACAATGAGCAGTTCTTC | NA | TRBV4-1 | NA | TRBJ2-1
CASSFYTSTYNEQFF | TGTGCCAGCAGCTTCTACACTTCAACTTACAATGAGCAGTTCTTC | NA | TRBV5-6 | once | TRBJ2-1
CASSGVGSGVVRQYF | TGTGCCAGCAGCGGAGTCGGTAGTGGGGTTGTTCGCCAGTATTTT | NA | TRBV9 | few | TRBJ2-3
CASSFYQVSYEQYF | TGTGCCAGCAGCTTCTACCAGGTCTCCTACGAGCAGTACTTC | NA | TRBV7-2 | NA | TRBJ2-7
CASSLQASANTGELFF | TGTGCCAGCAGCTTGCAGGCTAGCGCTAACACCGGGGAGCTGTTTTTT | NA | TRBV7-6 | NA | TRBJ2-2
CASSLVLGDPYEQYF | TGCGCCAGCAGCTTGGTGTTGGGAGACCCTTACGAGCAGTACTTC | NA | TRBV5-1 | NA | TRBJ2-7
CASSIWGKTEAFF | TGTGCCAGTAGTATATGGGGTAAGACTGAAGCTTTCTTT | NA | TRBV19 | NA | TRBJ1-1
CASSVQGIEQPQHF | TGCGCCAGCAGTGTACAGGGAATTGAACAGCCCCAGCATTTT | NA | TRBV23-1 | NA | TRBJ1-5
CASSPGTSGSPTDTQYF | TGCGCCAGCAGCCCCGGGACTAGCGGGAGCCCTACAGATACGCAGTATTTT | TRBD2 | TRBV5-1 | few | TRBJ2-3
CASSGRAGANDEQYF | TGTGCCAGCAGTGGTCGAGCGGGGGCTAACGACGAGCAGTACTTC | TRBD2 | TRBV6-1 | many | TRBJ2-7
CASSLASGRQPQHF | TGTGCCAGCAGTTTGGCGTCAGGGCGTCAGCCCCAGCATTTT | NA | TRBV6-5 | NA | TRBJ1-5
CASSNGYSQETQYF | TGCGCCAGCAGCAATGGGTATTCCCAAGAGACCCAGTACTTC | NA | TRBV5-1 | few | TRBJ2-5
CASSLTTLAGGPPDTQYF | TGTGCCAGCAGCCTCACGACATTAGCGGGAGGGCCCCCAGATACGCAGTATTTT | TRBD2 | TRBV11-3 | few | TRBJ2-3
CASSAGTSGRSTDTQYF | TGTGCCAGCAGCGCCGGGACTAGCGGAAGGAGCACAGATACGCAGTATTTT | TRBD2 | TRBV5-4 | NA | TRBJ2-3
CAWSGRVGAQHF | TGTGCCTGGAGTGGTCGCGTCGGCGCCCAGCATTTT | NA | TRBV30 | NA | TRBJ1-5
CASSPGTGGNEQFF | TGCGCCAGCAGCCCCGGGACAGGAGGCAATGAGCAGTTCTTC | TRBD1 | TRBV5-1 | NA | TRBJ2-1
CASRDRGVQWQNTEAFF | TGTGCCAGCAGAGATAGGGGAGTTCAATGGCAGAACACTGAAGCTTTCTTT | NA | TRBV27 | NA | TRBJ1-1
CASSQGPASYEQYF | TGTGCCAGCAGTCAAGGGCCGGCGTCCTACGAGCAGTACTTC | NA | TRBV5-6 | once | TRBJ2-7
CASSQRTVSYEQYF | TGTGCCAGCAGCCAACGGACAGTCTCCTACGAGCAGTACTTC | NA | TRBV14 | few | TRBJ2-7
CASSLSHGPLRGYTF | TGTGCCAGCAGCTTATCTCATGGACCGCTGAGGGGCTACACCTTC | NA | TRBV7-3 | NA | TRBJ1-2